A single sample is the source of the 29 T cell receptor beta chains below, sequenced in a study of radiation and T cells in renal cell carcinoma. Sequenced by immunoSEQ multiplex PCR; TCRdb stores in-frame clones only, minus some. The sample includes tens of thousands of clones, around 81% of them seen just once. As to time point: blood 2 weeks post-SBRT. The treatment is: 15 Gy SBRT to primary tumor, nephrectomy 4 weeks later. Sequencing was performed on blood, taken from a patient whose treatment included radiotherapy and nephrectomy. The origin of the receptors is a man aged 60 to 69 with renal cell carcinoma.

The chain is built from TRBV5-4 and TRBJ1-5, with TRBD1 matching over 7 bases. The CDR3 is 16 amino acids. CDR1 SGHNT and CDR2 YYREEE come from the germline V gene (reference sequence). The trim removed 0 bases at V and 3 bases at J, leaving 6 bases unmatched. The CDR3 region is CASSLGGQSFNQPQHF. Here the CDR3 DNA reads TGTGCCAGCAGCTTGGGGGGACAGAGCTTCAATCAGCCCCAGCATTTT.

Within the sample, this clone is medium-sized (0.01 to 0.1%). In the same sample, other DNA sequences code for this CDR3. The chain uses TRBV27 and TRBJ1-1; D unclear. Trimming pared 6 bases from V and 3 bases from J, leaving 11 bases between. The germline CDR1 and CDR2 sequences are MNHEY and SMNVEV (reference sequence). This CDR3 spans 13 amino acids. The chain's CDR3 is CASSWGGDTEAFF. The CDR3 DNA reads as TGTGCCAGCAGCTGGGGTGGGGACACTGAAGCTTTCTTT.

The chain has TRBV5-1 and TRBJ2-2, with D perhaps TRBD2 (6 bases). Per the germline V gene, CDR1 is SGHRS and CDR2 is YFSETQ. Trimming took off 0 bases at V and 3 bases at J, with 6 bases between the two ends. The CDR3 contains 14 residues. The CDR3 sequence is CASSLGGDTGELFF. CDR3 DNA: TGCGCCAGCAGCTTGGGCGGGGACACCGGGGAGCTGTTTTTT.

The J gene is TRBJ1-1, the V gene TRBV27; no reliable D call. The germline CDR1 and CDR2 sequences are MNHEY and SMNVEV (reference sequence). CDR3 length equals 13 residues. V lost 3 bases and J 1 base, leaving 6 bases between the germline ends. The CDR3 sequence is CASSFSGNTEAFF. The DNA of the CDR3 is TGTGCCAGCAGTTTCTCTGGGAACACTGAAGCTTTCTTT.

This clone was seen more than once but under ten times. This chain uses TRBV5-1 with TRBJ1-2; 9 nucleotides match TRBD1. With 4 bases clipped from V and 9 bases from J, the junction kept 7 bases outside the gene matches. The CDR3 loop spans 13 amino acids. Germline V lookup: CDR1 SGHRS, CDR2 YFSETQ. The CDR3 reads CASSGGQGRSYTF. CDR3 nucleotides: TGCGCCAGCAGCGGCGGACAGGGGAGGAGCTACACCTTC. The complete variable domain, with remaining parts taken from reference TRBV5-1 and TRBJ1-2, reads KAGVTQTPRYLIKTRGQQVTLSCSPISGHRSVSWYQQTPGQGLQFLFEYFSETQRNKGNFPGRFSGRQFSNSRSEMNVSTLELGDSALYLCASSGGQGRSYTFGSGTRLTVV.

The V and J genes are TRBV27 and TRBJ1-1, with 7 positions matching TRBD1. Germline V gene lookup returns CDR1 MNHEY and CDR2 SMNVEV (reference sequence). The CDR3 covers 12 residues. J was trimmed by 7 bases and V by 5 bases; bases with no gene match: 4. CDR3 protein: CASSPTGFEAFF. For the CDR3, the DNA is TGTGCCAGCAGTCCGACAGGGTTTGAAGCTTTCTTT.

The chain uses TRBV5-1 and TRBJ2-1; TRBD2 matches 7 bases. Per germline, CDR1 SGHRS and CDR2 YFSETQ. Germline trimming cut 2 bases from V and 9 bases from J; bases unmatched to any gene: 8. This CDR3 is 14 amino acids long. The CDR3 DNA sequence: TGCGCCAGCAGCTTCTCGGCGGGAGCGCCTGAGCAGTTCTTC. Translated, it gives CASSFSAGAPEQFF.

The chain combines TRBV30 with TRBJ1-5; perhaps TRBD1 as D (5 bases). There are 15 residues in the CDR3. Germline V gene lookup returns CDR1 GTSNPN and CDR2 SVGIG (reference sequence). V lost 1 base and J 5 bases, leaving 15 bases between the germline ends. CDR3 protein: CAWSASGNLDQPQHF. The CDR3 bases are TGTGCCTGGAGTGCCTCAGGGAATTTAGATCAGCCCCAGCATTTT.

This clone has more than one count but fewer than ten. V gene TRBV14 combines with J gene TRBJ1-1, with D maybe TRBD1 (5 bases). Germline V CDR1 and CDR2: SGHDN, FVKESK. The V end lost 0 bases, the J end lost 6 bases, and 8 bases lay between the germline ends. This CDR3 contains 13 residues. The CDR3, as DNA: TGTGCCAGCAGCCAAGAGAAAGGGGCTGAAGCTTTCTTT. It is translated as CASSQEKGAEAFF.

The chain carries TRBV5-1 and TRBJ2-1; D is perhaps TRBD2 (5 bases). The V end lost 4 bases, the J end lost 5 bases, and 13 bases lay between the germline ends. Per the germline V gene, CDR1 is SGHRS and CDR2 is YFSETQ. The CDR3 has 14 amino acids. CDR3 nucleotides: TGCGCCAGCAGCCCAAGGAGGCCCGACAATGAGCAGTTCTTC. Residues: CASSPRRPDNEQFF. Filled out from reference TRBV5-1 and TRBJ2-1, the complete variable domain reads KAGVTQTPRYLIKTRGQQVTLSCSPISGHRSVSWYQQTPGQGLQFLFEYFSETQRNKGNFPGRFSGRQFSNSRSEMNVSTLELGDSALYLCASSPRRPDNEQFFGPGTRLTVL.

The count of this clone is one. The J gene is TRBJ2-3, the V gene TRBV10-3, with D unclear. V was pared by 6 bases and J by 2 bases, with 12 bases between. The CDR3 runs to 14 residues. The germline V gene encodes CDR1 ENHRY and CDR2 SYGVKD. CDR3 bases: TGTGCCATCAGGGTTGATGGGTTCACAGATACGCAGTATTTT. Amino acids: CAIRVDGFTDTQYF.

The genes are TRBV2 and TRBJ1-3; D remains ambiguous. This CDR3 is 14 amino acids long. Trimming cost V 3 bases and J 0 bases, with 6 bases left between them. Germline V gives CDR1 SNHLY, CDR2 FYNNEI. As DNA, the CDR3 is TGTGCCAGCAGTGACAACCGCTCTGGAAACACCATATATTTT. Translation gives CASSDNRSGNTIYF.

The chain carries TRBV5-1 and TRBJ1-4, with a possible D match to TRBD1 (5 bases). The CDR3 is 15 residues long. The V gene's germline CDR1 is SGHRS and CDR2 YFSETQ. Trimming pared 3 bases from V and 0 bases from J, leaving 9 bases between. CDR3 residues: CASSWGISTNEKLFF. The CDR3 coding sequence is TGCGCCAGCAGCTGGGGGATTTCAACTAATGAAAAACTGTTTTTT.

The chain employs TRBV10-3 and TRBJ2-1, with 10 nucleotides matching TRBD2. V dropped 2 bases and J dropped 7; count of bases not matched to a gene: 5. The CDR3 runs to 15 residues. Per the germline V gene, CDR1 is ENHRY and CDR2 is SYGVKD. The CDR3 protein is CAISEITSGANEQFF. The DNA for the CDR3 is TGTGCCATCAGTGAGATAACTAGCGGGGCTAATGAGCAGTTCTTC.

This clone was observed a single time. The chain is built from TRBV5-4 and TRBJ2-5; 8 bases map to TRBD1. Trimming cost V 0 bases and J 2 bases; bases outside gene matches: 3. The CDR3 is made up of 15 amino acids. Per germline, CDR1 SGHNT and CDR2 YYREEE (reference sequence). CDR3 sequence reads: CASSLGTGSQETQYF. In DNA, the CDR3 is TGTGCCAGCAGCTTGGGGACAGGGAGTCAAGAGACCCAGTACTTC. Looking up the rest from reference TRBV5-4 and TRBJ2-5 gives the full variable domain: ETGVTQSPTHLIKTRGQQVTLRCSSQSGHNTVSWYQQALGQGPQFIFQYYREEENGRGNFPPRFSGLQFPNYSSELNVNALELDDSALYLCASSLGTGSQETQYFGPGTRLLVL.

On this clone itself: The sample has other DNA sequences that encode this CDR3 too. The chain combines TRBV6-4 with TRBJ1-3, with D tentatively TRBD1 (5 bases). V lost 6 bases and J 4 bases, leaving 10 bases between the germline ends. Germline loops: CDR1 MRHNA, CDR2 SNTAGT. The CDR3 loop spans 13 amino acids. The CDR3 bases are TGTGCCAGCAGCGAGGGGCCGGGAAACACCATATATTTT. It is translated as CASSEGPGNTIYF.

V and J are TRBV5-1 and TRBJ2-1; possibly TRBD1 or TRBD2 for D (6 bases each). V gave up 1 base and J gave up 6 bases, with 14 bases separating them. Germline CDR1 SGHRS, CDR2 YFSETQ. This CDR3 region has 15 residues. The CDR3 coding sequence is TGCGCCAGCAGCTTGAAGGGGGAGGATGGCAATGAGCAGTTCTTC. Its translation: CASSLKGEDGNEQFF. The full variable domain, its missing parts supplied by reference TRBV5-1 and TRBJ2-1, is KAGVTQTPRYLIKTRGQQVTLSCSPISGHRSVSWYQQTPGQGLQFLFEYFSETQRNKGNFPGRFSGRQFSNSRSEMNVSTLELGDSALYLCASSLKGEDGNEQFFGPGTRLTVL.

CDR3 residues: CASSPEVGTGGTDTQYF. The CDR3 DNA follows: TGTGCCAGTAGTCCTGAGGTAGGGACAGGGGGCACAGATACGCAGTATTTT. The rearrangement joins TRBV19 to TRBJ2-3; 10 bases fit TRBD1. Trimming cost V 5 bases and J 1 base; bases outside gene matches: 9. Germline-derived CDR1 and CDR2 are LNHDA and SQIVND (reference sequence). This CDR3 is built from 17 residues.

Only a few counts were recorded for this clone. For the CDR3, the DNA is TGTGCCAGCAGCTCACCGGGGTACGAAGCTTTCTTT. This gives the protein CASSSPGYEAFF. The V and J genes are TRBV13 and TRBJ1-1; D gene unclear. Per the germline V gene, CDR1 is PRHDT and CDR2 is FYEKMQ (reference sequence). The CDR3 totals 12 residues. V lost 4 bases, J lost 8 bases, and 11 bases lay in between. The full variable domain, in which reference TRBV13 and TRBJ1-1 provide the parts outside the CDR3, is AAGVIQSPRHLIKEKRETATLKCYPIPRHDTVYWYQQGPGQDPQFLISFYEKMQSDKGSIPDRFSAQQFSDYHSELNMSSLELGDSALYFCASSSPGYEAFFGQGTRLTVV.

The chain couples TRBV27 to TRBJ2-1; D gene uncertain. V lost 5 bases and J lost 4, with 24 bases in between. Germline-derived CDR1 and CDR2 are MNHEY and SMNVEV (reference sequence). CDR3 length: 18 amino acids. This chain's CDR3 is CASSLQTSALTLYNEQFF. The CDR3 DNA sequence: TGTGCCAGCAGTCTCCAAACCTCGGCCCTTACCCTATACAATGAGCAGTTCTTC.

The chain has TRBV9 and TRBJ2-6; the D is unclear. Germline CDR1 reads SGDLS; CDR2 reads YYNGEE. The CDR3 is 15 residues long. V dropped 0 bases and J dropped 0 bases, with 4 bases sitting between them. Here the CDR3 reads CASSVGVSGANVLTF. The CDR3 region has the DNA TGTGCCAGCAGCGTAGGTGTCTCTGGGGCCAACGTCCTGACTTTC.

The V call is TRBV30, the J call TRBJ2-3; D is perhaps TRBD2 (6 bases). Germline V gene sequence: CDR1 GTSNPN, CDR2 SVGIG (reference sequence). V lost 0 bases and J 1 base, leaving 11 bases between the germline ends. The CDR3 is made up of 15 amino acids. DNA for the CDR3: TGTGCCTGGAGTGTAGGAGGGAGCGGCACAGATACGCAGTATTTT. It translates to CAWSVGGSGTDTQYF.

This rearrangement joins TRBV19 to TRBJ1-6; D remains ambiguous. The V end was cut by 5 bases, the J end by 7 bases, with 6 bases between. CDR1 and CDR2 from the germline V gene are LNHDA and SQIVND (reference sequence). CDR3 length equals 12 residues. Here the CDR3 reads CASSPGNSPLHF. DNA for the CDR3: TGTGCCAGTAGTCCGGGGAATTCACCCCTCCACTTT.

The chain has TRBV30 and TRBJ2-5; 7 bases align to TRBD1. CDR3 length: 16 residues. Losses at the gene ends were 5 bases for V and 5 bases for J; bases not matched to a gene: 17. In germline, CDR1 is GTSNPN, CDR2 SVGIG (reference sequence). CDR3 amino acids: CAWVDRGQLGWETQYF. For the CDR3, the DNA is TGTGCCTGGGTCGATCGGGGACAGCTAGGGTGGGAGACCCAGTACTTC. The variable domain in full, completed from reference TRBV30 and TRBJ2-5, reads SQTIHQWPATLVQPVGSPLSLECTVEGTSNPNLYWYRQAAGRGLQLLFYSVGIGQISSEVPQNLSASRPQDRQFILSSKKLLLSDSGFYLCAWVDRGQLGWETQYFGPGTRLLVL.

The chain recombines TRBV19 with TRBJ2-1; 9 nucleotides align to TRBD2. The CDR3 extends over 14 amino acids. The V segment lost 9 bases and the J segment 7 bases; nucleotides outside the gene matches: 10. In germline, CDR1 is LNHDA, CDR2 SQIVND (reference sequence). The CDR3 coding sequence is TGTGCCAGCTCGGGGCTAGCGGGGACAAATGAGCAGTTCTTC. Its protein is CASSGLAGTNEQFF. The whole variable domain, filled in from reference TRBV19 and TRBJ2-1, reads DGGITQSPKYLFRKEGQNVTLSCEQNLNHDAMYWYRQDPGQGLRLIYYSQIVNDFQKGDIAEGYSVSREKKESFPLTVTSAQKNPTAFYLCASSGLAGTNEQFFGPGTRLTVL.

The chain carries TRBV29-1 and TRBJ2-3; TRBD2 aligns across 7 bases. CDR1 is SQVTM and CDR2 is ANQGSEA in the germline V gene. CDR3 length equals 16 residues. V gave up 6 bases and J gave up 1 base; unmatched junction bases: 13. CDR3 sequence: CSVPRSGGGGTDTQYF. As DNA, the CDR3 is TGCAGCGTGCCAAGGTCTGGCGGGGGAGGCACAGATACGCAGTATTTT.

This rearrangement joins TRBV19 to TRBJ2-5; D may be TRBD1 (5 bases). CDR3 size: 16 residues. From germline, CDR1 is LNHDA and CDR2 SQIVND (reference sequence). Trimming cost V 0 bases and J 3 bases, with 14 bases left between them. CDR3 DNA sequence: TGTGCCAGTAGTATAGATATAGGGGTCGCCGAAGAGACCCAGTACTTC. Translated: CASSIDIGVAEETQYF.

This CDR3 reads CASSLGQANEKLFF. DNA of the CDR3: TGTGCCAGCAGCTTAGGTCAGGCTAATGAAAAACTGTTTTTT. This chain connects TRBV7-2 to TRBJ1-4; D not resolved. This CDR3 is built from 14 residues. Deletions cut 1 base from V and 3 bases from J, with 6 bases between. Germline CDR1 and CDR2: SGHTA and FQGNSA.

V is TRBV13 and J is TRBJ1-3; no definite D call. V gave up 2 bases and J gave up 5 bases, with 13 bases separating them. In germline, CDR1 is PRHDT, CDR2 FYEKMQ (reference sequence). This CDR3 is built from 15 residues. Here the CDR3 reads CASSLSAGIRNTIYF. Here the CDR3 DNA reads TGTGCCAGCAGCTTATCAGCCGGGATTAGAAACACCATATATTTT. Supplemented by reference TRBV13 and TRBJ1-3, the full variable domain reads AAGVIQSPRHLIKEKRETATLKCYPIPRHDTVYWYQQGPGQDPQFLISFYEKMQSDKGSIPDRFSAQQFSDYHSELNMSSLELGDSALYFCASSLSAGIRNTIYFGEGSWLTVV.